This TCR beta chain was identified during a study of T cells in Graves' hyperthyroidism and ophthalmopathy. TCR beta CDR3 region amplification was performed from RNA transcripts. First-round RT-PCR with HTBI primers amplified the TCR CDR3 region. TCRdb fed the multiplex PCR reads into MiXCR, producing one record per CDR3 protein. The table records 730,000 or so distinct CDR3 sequences, 15% to 20% of them present only once. V dropped 4 bases and J dropped 0 bases, with 13 bases sitting between them. The CDR3 totals 16 residues. CDR1 SGHRS and CDR2 YFSETQ come from the germline V gene. Sequenced input: blood. V gene TRBV5-1 combines with J gene TRBJ2-2, with TRBD1 as a possible D gene (5 bases). The clonotype comes from a woman between 50 and 59 years old with Graves' hyperthyroidism that later progressed to Graves' ophthalmopathy. The CDR3 spells CASSPLGLSNTGELFF. As DNA, the CDR3 is TGCGCCAGCAGCCCCCTGGGGCTGTCGAACACCGGGGAGCTGTTTTTT.